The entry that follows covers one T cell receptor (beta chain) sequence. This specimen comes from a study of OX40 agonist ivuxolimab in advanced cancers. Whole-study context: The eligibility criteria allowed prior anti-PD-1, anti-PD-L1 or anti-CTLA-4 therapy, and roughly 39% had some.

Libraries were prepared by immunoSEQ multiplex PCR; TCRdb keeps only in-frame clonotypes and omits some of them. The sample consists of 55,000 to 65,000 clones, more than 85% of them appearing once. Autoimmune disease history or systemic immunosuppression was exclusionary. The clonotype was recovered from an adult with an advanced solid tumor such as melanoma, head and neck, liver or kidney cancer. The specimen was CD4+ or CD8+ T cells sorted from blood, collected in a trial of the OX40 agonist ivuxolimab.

The CDR3 nucleotides read TGCGCCAGCAGCTTACGGGACAGGAAAGAAGAGACCCAGTACTTC. This sequence encodes CASSLRDRKEETQYF. This rearrangement joins TRBV5-1 to TRBJ2-5; 8 positions agree with TRBD1. CDR3 length equals 15 residues. Germline-derived CDR1 and CDR2 are SGHRS and YFSETQ. Losses at the gene ends were 2 bases for V and 3 bases for J; bases not matched to a gene: 6.